A selection of T cell receptor beta chains follows, all from one sample in a study of regulatory T cells in long-lasting Graves disease. TCRdb processed the multiplex PCR reads anew with MiXCR; each CDR3 protein has one entry. The sample holds some 440,000 distinct CDR3 sequences, around 21% seen once. Sample: peripheral blood mononuclear cells (PBMCs), taken when the disease was refractory, from a patient treated with antithyroid drugs. Receptors were obtained from a female donor with Graves disease. CDR3s include the opening cysteine and the closing phenylalanine or tryptophan. A D gene is named only where the DNA matches it firmly. Size tells how often a clone was seen (once, few, many) or the class of an expanded clone, and some rows leave it out.

14 TRBJ1-1 TRBV19 NA NA CASSRLDVNTEAFF TGTGCCAGTAGTAGACTCGACGTGAACACTGAAGCTTTCTTT
17 TRBJ1-5 TRBV28 TRBD1 many CASSPSLGQTGNQPQHF TGTGCCAGCAGCCCGAGCCTGGGACAGACCGGAAATCAGCCCCAGCATTTT
15 TRBJ1-4 TRBV19 TRBD1 many CASSAGTGTNEKLFF TGTGCCAGTAGTGCCGGGACAGGTACTAATGAAAAACTGTTTTTT
14 TRBJ2-7 TRBV27 NA NA CASSLAQSPYEQYF TGTGCCAGCAGTCTCGCCCAGTCCCCCTACGAGCAGTACTTC
15 TRBJ2-5 TRBV2 TRBD2 many CASSTAGGVGETQYF TGTGCCAGCAGTACAGCGGGAGGAGTTGGAGAGACCCAGTACTTC
16 TRBJ1-1 TRBV9 TRBD1 NA CASSVEQGGPNTEAFF TGTGCCAGCAGCGTGGAACAGGGGGGGCCGAACACTGAAGCTTTCTTT
17 TRBJ2-4 TRBV27 NA NA CASSSRYLGQSKNIQYF TGTGCCAGCAGTTCCCGATACCTCGGGCAGAGTAAAAACATTCAGTACTTC
14 TRBJ1-1 TRBV28 TRBD1 few CASSDRRGFTEAFF TGTGCCAGCAGCGACCGCAGGGGGTTCACTGAAGCTTTCTTT
15 TRBJ2-7 TRBV11-2 TRBD2 few CASSFQLAGVSEQYF TGTGCCAGCAGCTTCCAACTAGCGGGGGTTAGCGAGCAGTACTTC
15 TRBJ2-2 TRBV2 NA many CASSTDWKNTGELFF TGTGCCAGCAGCACGGACTGGAAGAACACCGGGGAGCTGTTTTTT
17 TRBJ1-5 TRBV6-1 NA many CASSVRGTQNSNQPQHF TGTGCCAGCAGTGTGAGAGGGACCCAGAATAGCAATCAGCCCCAGCATTTT
17 TRBJ2-7 TRBV11-2 NA many CASSLGFRGTLSYEQYF TGTGCCAGCAGCTTAGGATTCCGGGGCACTCTTTCCTACGAGCAGTACTTC
15 TRBJ2-5 TRBV15 TRBD2 many CATSRPSSGQETQYF TGTGCCACCAGCAGACCTTCTAGCGGCCAAGAGACCCAGTACTTC
16 TRBJ2-1 TRBV15 TRBD2 NA CATSRDGGVSYNEQFF TGTGCCACCAGCAGAGATGGGGGGGTCTCCTACAATGAGCAGTTCTTC
14 TRBJ2-1 TRBV10-1 NA NA CASSDSQPYNEQFF TGCGCCAGCAGTGATAGTCAGCCCTACAATGAGCAGTTCTTC
12 TRBJ1-2 TRBV29-1 TRBD1 NA CSVGQGNYGYTF TGCAGCGTAGGACAGGGGAACTATGGCTACACCTTC
15 TRBJ2-7 TRBV12-3/TRBV12-4 TRBD2 many CASGRQAGEASEQYF TGTGCCAGCGGCCGGCAAGCGGGAGAGGCCAGTGAGCAGTACTTC
18 TRBJ2-4 TRBV4-3 NA NA CASSQDWALSLAKNIQYF TGCGCCAGCAGCCAAGACTGGGCTTTAAGTTTAGCCAAAAACATTCAGTACTTC
14 TRBJ2-5 TRBV29-1 TRBD2 NA CSVESRTRQETQYF TGCAGCGTTGAATCCCGGACTAGACAAGAGACCCAGTACTTC
14 TRBJ2-1 TRBV29-1 NA NA CSSDGGLGYNEQFF TGCAGCTCCGACGGGGGTTTAGGGTACAATGAGCAGTTCTTC
12 TRBJ2-7 TRBV29-1 NA many CSVMDRNYEQYF TGCAGCGTCATGGACAGAAACTACGAGCAGTACTTC
14 TRBJ2-5 TRBV28 TRBD1 many CASSLFDRDETQYF TGTGCCAGCAGTTTATTTGACAGGGATGAGACCCAGTACTTC
16 TRBJ2-2 TRBV24-1 NA few CATSDFPGANTGELFF TGTGCCACCAGTGATTTTCCGGGAGCGAACACCGGGGAGCTGTTTTTT
18 TRBJ2-7 TRBV4-1 TRBD2 NA CASSQDPPTSGRVGEQYF TGCGCCAGCAGCCAAGATCCCCCCACTAGCGGGAGAGTTGGCGAGCAGTACTTC
14 TRBJ2-7 TRBV20-1 TRBD2 NA CSATTSGNLYEQYF TGCAGTGCAACCACTAGCGGAAACTTATACGAGCAGTACTTC
12 TRBJ1-1 TRBV5-1 NA few CASSWQGTEAFF TGCGCCAGCAGCTGGCAGGGCACTGAAGCTTTCTTT
16 TRBJ2-1 TRBV28 TRBD2 few CASRSPGLADSGEQFF TGTGCCAGCAGGTCCCCCGGACTAGCGGATTCCGGTGAGCAGTTCTTC
14 TRBJ2-1 TRBV28 NA NA CASKAESSYNEQFF TGTGCCAGCAAGGCGGAGAGCTCCTACAATGAGCAGTTCTTC
15 TRBJ1-5 TRBV15 NA NA CATSRVEGRGQPQHF TGTGCCACCAGCAGAGTAGAGGGTCGCGGTCAGCCCCAGCATTTT
13 TRBJ1-6 TRBV20-1 NA many CSATEGLYSPLHF TGCAGTGCTACCGAGGGACTTTACTCACCCCTCCACTTT
14 TRBJ2-7 TRBV20-1 NA NA CSAREFAGGPEQYF TGCAGTGCTAGGGAATTCGCCGGGGGGCCCGAGCAGTACTTC
14 TRBJ2-7 TRBV29-1 TRBD2 NA CSVVLAGVLYEQYF TGCAGCGTTGTCCTAGCGGGAGTTTTATACGAGCAGTACTTC
13 TRBJ1-5 TRBV29-1 NA many CSVAADGNQPQHF TGCAGCGTTGCGGCCGACGGCAATCAGCCCCAGCATTTT
14 TRBJ2-2 TRBV6-5 NA few CASSYSRNTGELFF TGTGCCAGCAGTTACTCACGGAACACCGGGGAGCTGTTTTTT
12 TRBJ1-2 TRBV12-3/TRBV12-4 NA many CASSSGPTGNSF TGTGCCAGCAGTTCTGGGCCGACGGGGAACTCCTTC
15 TRBJ2-7 TRBV6-5 TRBD2 NA CASSYSGLGLDEQYF TGTGCCAGCAGTTACTCGGGACTAGGGCTCGACGAGCAGTACTTC
16 TRBJ2-6 TRBV30 TRBD1 many CAYHRTGGTGANVLTF TGTGCCTACCACAGGACAGGGGGGACTGGGGCCAACGTCCTGACTTTC